Presented here are 12 T cell receptor beta chains from one specimen sequenced in a study of T cell repertoires in cytomegalovirus infection. One entry per CDR3 protein results from TCRdb running MiXCR on the reads. The repertoire holds fewer than 550,000 distinct CDR3 sequences, with approximately 15% as singletons. Sequencing used CD8+ T cells from PBMCs. The source of these receptors is a human donor in good health (CMV status not recorded). Some clones in this sample may be carry-over from other donors' samples.

The J gene is TRBJ2-1, the V gene TRBV4-1; tentative D call: TRBD2 (7 bases). The CDR3 is 15 amino acids. V was clipped by 4 bases and J by 6 bases, with 16 bases between them. CDR1 is MGHRA and CDR2 is YSYEKL in the germline V gene. As DNA, the CDR3 is TGCGCCAGCAGCCCGAGGGGGGGGGGACGCAATGAGCAGTTCTTC. Translating it yields CASSPRGGGRNEQFF.

The rearrangement joins TRBV15 to TRBJ2-1; 8 nucleotides agree with TRBD2. J was trimmed by 9 bases and V by 3 bases; bases with no gene match: 4. Germline V gives CDR1 LNHNV, CDR2 YYDKDF (reference sequence). There are 13 residues in the CDR3. The CDR3 reads CATSRRGVGEQFF. Here the CDR3 DNA reads TGTGCCACCAGCAGGCGGGGGGTAGGTGAGCAGTTCTTC.

This clonotype was detected many times. In nucleotides, the CDR3 is TGTGCCAGCAGCTTATCAGGGGCTGGTTCACCCCTCCACTTT. This codes for CASSLSGAGSPLHF. The chain is built from TRBV7-3 and TRBJ1-6; perhaps TRBD1 as D (6 bases). V lost 2 bases to trimming and J lost 9 bases, with 11 bases between them. Germline V gives CDR1 SGHTA, CDR2 FQGTGA. CDR3 length: 14 amino acids. Full variable domain (missing parts from reference TRBV7-3 and TRBJ1-6): GAGVSQTPSNKVTEKGKYVELRCDPISGHTALYWYRQSLGQGPEFLIYFQGTGAADDSGLPNDRFFAVRPEGSVSTLKIQRTERGDSAVYLCASSLSGAGSPLHFGNGTRLTVT.

The rearrangement uses TRBV11-2 and TRBJ1-1; no clear D. Trimming pared 9 bases from V and 1 base from J, leaving 9 bases between. There are 12 residues in the CDR3. CDR1 and CDR2 (germline): SGHAT, FQNNGV. In nucleotides, the CDR3 is TGTGCCAGTTTTAGGCCGAACACTGAAGCTTTCTTT. Its protein is CASFRPNTEAFF.

CDR3: CASTSGQANQPQHF. The CDR3 DNA sequence: TGTGCCAGCACCTCAGGACAGGCTAATCAGCCCCAGCATTTT. The J gene is TRBJ1-5, the V gene TRBV27, with 7 bases identical to TRBD1. Germline V lookup: CDR1 MNHEY, CDR2 SMNVEV (reference sequence). This CDR3 comprises 14 residues. Germline trimming cut 7 bases from V and 4 bases from J; bases unmatched to any gene: 7.

The rearrangement links TRBV6-5 to TRBJ2-7; 10 bases fit TRBD1. V gave up 6 bases and J gave up 3 bases; unmatched junction bases: 8. CDR3 length equals 15 residues. Germline assignment: CDR1 MNHEY and CDR2 SVGAGI. CDR3: CASRNSGTGVYEQYF. Here the CDR3 DNA reads TGTGCCAGCAGAAATTCCGGGACAGGGGTCTACGAGCAGTACTTC.

This clonotype came up a few times. V and J are TRBV12-3 or TRBV12-4 and TRBJ1-2; maybe TRBD1 (5 bases). This CDR3 comprises 16 residues. Trimming shortened V by 5 bases and J by 0 bases, and 16 bases separated the two germline ends. CDR3 nucleotides: TGTGCCAGCAGTACCCCACAGGTCCAAGCTAACTATGGCTACACCTTC. This translates into CASSTPQVQANYGYTF.

This clonotype showed up many times. This chain uses TRBV7-9 with TRBJ2-3, with TRBD2 matching over 8 bases. Per germline, CDR1 SEHNR and CDR2 FQNEAQ (reference sequence). The CDR3 contains 16 residues. With 3 bases clipped from V and 0 bases from J, the junction kept 5 bases outside the gene matches. In DNA form, the CDR3 reads TGTGCCAGCAGCTTGTTTGGACTAGCTAGCACAGATACGCAGTATTTT. The encoded protein is CASSLFGLASTDTQYF.

This clonotype was detected many times. This chain uses TRBV7-3 with TRBJ2-3; D is unclear. The CDR3 spans 14 residues. Between the trimmed V and J ends, which lost 4 bases and 1 base, there was a span of 9 bases. Germline V gene sequence: CDR1 SGHTA, CDR2 FQGTGA. CDR3 sequence: CASSSLPGTDTQYF. CDR3 nucleotides: TGTGCCAGCAGCTCGCTTCCAGGCACAGATACGCAGTATTTT.

The rearrangement joins TRBV2 to TRBJ2-3; D perhaps matches TRBD2 (6 bases). Germline V gene sequence: CDR1 SNHLY, CDR2 FYNNEI. V shed 7 bases and J shed 4 bases, with 15 bases lying between them. This CDR3 spans 14 amino acids. CDR3 in DNA: TGTGCCAGCATTGTGACTAGTTCTTCAGATACGCAGTATTTT. Encoded protein: CASIVTSSSDTQYF.

This clonotype has a count of ten or more. This sequence joins TRBV7-6 and TRBJ1-2; D might be TRBD1 (5 bases). V lost 1 base and J 2 bases, leaving 8 bases between the germline ends. CDR1 SGHVS and CDR2 FNYEAQ come from the germline V gene. CDR3 length: 14 residues. The CDR3 DNA reads as TGTGCCAGCAGCTTAGAAGCAGGGAACTATGGCTACACCTTC. Amino acids: CASSLEAGNYGYTF.

The chain has TRBV5-6 and TRBJ2-3; tentative D call: TRBD2 (6 bases). Trimming stripped 0 bases from V and 1 base from J, with 9 bases between. This CDR3 region has 15 residues. Germline assignment: CDR1 SGHDT and CDR2 YYEEEE. The CDR3 bases are TGTGCCAGCAGCTTGGGGAGGGCCCGCACAGATACGCAGTATTTT. It translates to CASSLGRARTDTQYF.